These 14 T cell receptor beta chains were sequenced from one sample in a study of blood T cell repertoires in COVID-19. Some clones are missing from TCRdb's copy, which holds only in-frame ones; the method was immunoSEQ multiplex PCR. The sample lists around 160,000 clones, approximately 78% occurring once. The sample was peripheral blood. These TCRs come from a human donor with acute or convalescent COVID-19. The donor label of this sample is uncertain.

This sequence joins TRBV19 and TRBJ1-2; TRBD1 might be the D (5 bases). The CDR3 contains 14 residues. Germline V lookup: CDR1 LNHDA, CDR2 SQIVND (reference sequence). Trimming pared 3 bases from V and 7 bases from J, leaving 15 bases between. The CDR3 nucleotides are TGTGCCAGTAGTATCAATATGGGGACTGCTGGCTACACCTTC. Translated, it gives CASSINMGTAGYTF.

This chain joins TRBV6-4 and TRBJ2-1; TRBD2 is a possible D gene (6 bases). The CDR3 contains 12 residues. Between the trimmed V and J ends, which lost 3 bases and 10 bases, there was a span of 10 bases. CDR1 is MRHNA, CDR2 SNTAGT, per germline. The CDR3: CASSDRGKEQFF. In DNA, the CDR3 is TGTGCCAGCAGTGATCGGGGGAAGGAGCAGTTCTTC.

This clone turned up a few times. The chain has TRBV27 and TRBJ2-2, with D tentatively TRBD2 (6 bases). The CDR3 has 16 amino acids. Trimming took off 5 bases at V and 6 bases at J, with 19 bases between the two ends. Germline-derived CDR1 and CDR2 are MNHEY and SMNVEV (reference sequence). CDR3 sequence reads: CASSAVGEAKAGELFF. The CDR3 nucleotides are TGTGCCAGCAGTGCAGTAGGGGAGGCGAAGGCCGGGGAGCTGTTTTTT.

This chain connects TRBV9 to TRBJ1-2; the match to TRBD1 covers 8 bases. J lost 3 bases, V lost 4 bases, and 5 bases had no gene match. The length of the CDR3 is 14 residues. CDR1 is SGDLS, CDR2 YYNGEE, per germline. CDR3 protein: CASSPGQGDYGYTF. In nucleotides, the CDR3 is TGTGCCAGCAGCCCAGGACAGGGCGACTATGGCTACACCTTC.

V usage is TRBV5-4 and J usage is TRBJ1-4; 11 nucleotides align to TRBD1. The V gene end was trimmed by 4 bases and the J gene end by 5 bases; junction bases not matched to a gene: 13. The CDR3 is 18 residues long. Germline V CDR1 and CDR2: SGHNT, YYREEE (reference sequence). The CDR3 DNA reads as TGTGCCAGCAGCGCCCGGGACAGGGGGGGGTCTATCAATGAAAAACTGTTTTTT. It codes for CASSARDRGGSINEKLFF.

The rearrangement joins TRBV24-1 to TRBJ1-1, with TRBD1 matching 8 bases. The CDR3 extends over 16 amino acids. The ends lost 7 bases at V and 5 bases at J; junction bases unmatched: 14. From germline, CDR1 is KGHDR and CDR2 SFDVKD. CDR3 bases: TGTGCCACCAGCGTCCTGGACAGGGCCCGGGGGACTGAAGCTTTCTTT. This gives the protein CATSVLDRARGTEAFF.

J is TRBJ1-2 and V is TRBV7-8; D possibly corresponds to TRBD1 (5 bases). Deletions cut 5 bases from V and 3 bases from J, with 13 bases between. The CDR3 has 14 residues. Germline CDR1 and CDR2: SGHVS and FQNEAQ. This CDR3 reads CASSPRDGYYGYTF. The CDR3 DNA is TGTGCCAGCAGCCCGCGGGACGGATACTATGGCTACACCTTC.

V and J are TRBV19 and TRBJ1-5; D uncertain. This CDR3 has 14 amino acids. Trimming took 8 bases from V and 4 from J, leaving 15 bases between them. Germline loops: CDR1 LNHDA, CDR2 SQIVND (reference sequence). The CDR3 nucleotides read TGTGCCAGTTCTCCGGGGAACACAAATCAGCCCCAGCATTTT. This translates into CASSPGNTNQPQHF.

CDR3 sequence (DNA): TGTGCCAGTAGCGTTATAAAACAGCCCCAGCATTTT. Residues: CASSVIKQPQHF. The chain uses TRBV19 and TRBJ1-5; D uncertain. The CDR3 consists of 12 residues. Per the germline V gene, CDR1 is LNHDA and CDR2 is SQIVND (reference sequence). Deletions cut 6 bases from V and 7 bases from J, with 10 bases between.

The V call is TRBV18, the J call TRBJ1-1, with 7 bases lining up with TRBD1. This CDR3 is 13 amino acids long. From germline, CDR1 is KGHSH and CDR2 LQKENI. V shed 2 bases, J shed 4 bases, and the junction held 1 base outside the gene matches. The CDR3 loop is CASSPSGGTEAFF. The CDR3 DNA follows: TGTGCCAGCTCACCATCAGGGGGCACTGAAGCTTTCTTT.

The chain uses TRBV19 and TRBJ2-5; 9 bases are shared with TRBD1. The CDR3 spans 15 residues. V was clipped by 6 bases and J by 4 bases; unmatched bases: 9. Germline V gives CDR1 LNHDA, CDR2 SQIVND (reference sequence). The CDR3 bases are TGTGCCAGTAGCCTATATACAGGGGGCACAGAGACCCAGTACTTC. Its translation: CASSLYTGGTETQYF.

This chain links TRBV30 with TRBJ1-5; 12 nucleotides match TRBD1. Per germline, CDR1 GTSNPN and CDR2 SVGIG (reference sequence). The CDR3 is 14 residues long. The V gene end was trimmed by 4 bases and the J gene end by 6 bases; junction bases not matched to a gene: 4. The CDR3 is CAWTLGQGAQPQHF. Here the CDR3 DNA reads TGTGCCTGGACCTTGGGACAGGGGGCTCAGCCCCAGCATTTT.

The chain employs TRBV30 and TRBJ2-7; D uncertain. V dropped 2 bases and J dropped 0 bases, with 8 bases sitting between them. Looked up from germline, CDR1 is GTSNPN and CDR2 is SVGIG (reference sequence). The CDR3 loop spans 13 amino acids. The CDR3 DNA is TGTGCCTGGAGTTTGGGCAGCTCCTACGAGCAGTACTTC. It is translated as CAWSLGSSYEQYF.

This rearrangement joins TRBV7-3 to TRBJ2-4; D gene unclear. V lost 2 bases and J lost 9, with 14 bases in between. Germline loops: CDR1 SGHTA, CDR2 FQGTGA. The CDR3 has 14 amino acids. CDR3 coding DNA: TGTGCCAGCAGCTTATCCCCGCTCGGCGGCATTCAGTACTTC. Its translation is CASSLSPLGGIQYF.